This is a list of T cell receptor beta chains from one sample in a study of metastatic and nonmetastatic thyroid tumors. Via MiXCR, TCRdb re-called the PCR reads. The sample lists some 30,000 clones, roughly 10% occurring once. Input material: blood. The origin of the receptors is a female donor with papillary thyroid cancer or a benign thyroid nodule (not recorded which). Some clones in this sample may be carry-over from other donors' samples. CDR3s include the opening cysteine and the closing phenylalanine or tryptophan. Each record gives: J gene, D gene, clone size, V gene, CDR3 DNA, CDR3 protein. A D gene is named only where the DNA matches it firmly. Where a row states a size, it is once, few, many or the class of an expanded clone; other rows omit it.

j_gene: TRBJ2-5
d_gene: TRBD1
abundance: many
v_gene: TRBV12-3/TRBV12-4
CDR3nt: TGTGCCAGCAGTTTAATGACAGGGCAAGAGACCCAGTACTTC
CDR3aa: CASSLMTGQETQYF

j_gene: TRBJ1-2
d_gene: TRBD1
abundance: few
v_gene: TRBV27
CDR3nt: TGTGCCAGCAGTTTAGGGCCAGGGGGCTATGGCTACACCTTC
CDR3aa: CASSLGPGGYGYTF

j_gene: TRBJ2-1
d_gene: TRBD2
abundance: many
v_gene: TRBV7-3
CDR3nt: TGTGCCAGCAGCCAGAGCGGGAGTGGGAACAATGAGCAGTTCTTC
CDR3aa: CASSQSGSGNNEQFF

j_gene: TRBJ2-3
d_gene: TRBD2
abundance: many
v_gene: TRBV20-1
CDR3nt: TGCAGTGCCAGACGACTAGCGGCTAGCACAGATACGCAGTATTTT
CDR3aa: CSARRLAASTDTQYF

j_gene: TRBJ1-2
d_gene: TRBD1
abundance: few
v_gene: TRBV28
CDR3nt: TGTGCCAGCAGTTTATCAGGGACAGGGGGATGGTTTGGCTACACCTTC
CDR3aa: CASSLSGTGGWFGYTF

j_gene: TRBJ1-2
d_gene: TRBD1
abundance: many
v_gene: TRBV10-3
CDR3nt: TGTGCCATCAGTGAGCGGGGACAGGGGGCGGCCGGCTACACCTTC
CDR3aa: CAISERGQGAAGYTF

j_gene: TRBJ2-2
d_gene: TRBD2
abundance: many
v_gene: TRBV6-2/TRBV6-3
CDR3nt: TGTGCCAGCAGTGAACTAGCGGGAGTAACCGGGGAGCTGTTTTTT
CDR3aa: CASSELAGVTGELFF

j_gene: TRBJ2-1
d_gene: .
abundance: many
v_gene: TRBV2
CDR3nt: TGTGCCAGCGAAGGGGGCTCCTACAATGAGCAGTTCTTC
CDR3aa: CASEGGSYNEQFF

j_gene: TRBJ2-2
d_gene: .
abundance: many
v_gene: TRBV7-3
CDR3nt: TGTGCCAGCAGCTTATTTGGTACCGGGGAGCTGTTTTTT
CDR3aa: CASSLFGTGELFF

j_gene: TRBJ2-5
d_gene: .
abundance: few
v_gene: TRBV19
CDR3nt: TGTGCCAGTAGTGTGGACTACCGCAAGGAGACCCAGTACTTC
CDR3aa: CASSVDYRKETQYF

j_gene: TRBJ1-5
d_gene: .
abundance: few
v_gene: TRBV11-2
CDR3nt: TGTGCCAGCAGCTTAGATAGAGCGTACCAGCCCCAGCATTTT
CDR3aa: CASSLDRAYQPQHF

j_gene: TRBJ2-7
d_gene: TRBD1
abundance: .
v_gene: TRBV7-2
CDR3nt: TGTGCCAGCAGCTTCGGACAGGGGCCCTACGAGCAGTACTTC
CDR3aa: CASSFGQGPYEQYF

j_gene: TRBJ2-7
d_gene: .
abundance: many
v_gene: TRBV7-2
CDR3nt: TGTGCCAGCAGCTTAGGGCTTTCCTACGAGCAGTACTTC
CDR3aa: CASSLGLSYEQYF

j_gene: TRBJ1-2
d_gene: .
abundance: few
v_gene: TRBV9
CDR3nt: TGTGCCAGCAGCGCGTCTAACGGGGGGTGGTACGGCTATGGCTACACCTTC
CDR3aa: CASSASNGGWYGYGYTF

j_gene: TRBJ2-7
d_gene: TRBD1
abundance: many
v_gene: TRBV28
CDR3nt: TGTGCCAGCAGTTTACCACCAGGGACAGGGGGAGGCGAGCAGTACTTC
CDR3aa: CASSLPPGTGGGEQYF

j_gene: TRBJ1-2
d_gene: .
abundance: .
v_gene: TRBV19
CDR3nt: TGTGCCAGTAGTATCTCGACCAGGGACTATGGCTACACCTTC
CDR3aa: CASSISTRDYGYTF

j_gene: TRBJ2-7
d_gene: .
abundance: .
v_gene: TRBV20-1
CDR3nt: TGCAGTGCTTCGGAGGGTTTATTCGACGAGCAGTACTTC
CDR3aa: CSASEGLFDEQYF

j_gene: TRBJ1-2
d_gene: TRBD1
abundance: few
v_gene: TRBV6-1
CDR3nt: TGTGCCAGCAGTGAGTTTTCTGGGACAGGCCCTTCTTCCAACTATGGCTACACCTTC
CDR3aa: CASSEFSGTGPSSNYGYTF

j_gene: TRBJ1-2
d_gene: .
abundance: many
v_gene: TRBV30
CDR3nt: TGTGCCTGGAGTGTACTTATAGGCGGGGCGCGGAACTATGGCTACACCTTC
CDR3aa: CAWSVLIGGARNYGYTF

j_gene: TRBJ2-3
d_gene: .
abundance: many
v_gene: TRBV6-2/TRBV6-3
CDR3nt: TGTGCCAGCAGTTACTCGGGGGGAGGAACGCAGTATTTT
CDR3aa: CASSYSGGGTQYF

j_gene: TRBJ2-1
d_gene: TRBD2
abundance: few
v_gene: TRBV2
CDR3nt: TGTGCCAGCACGGGGACTATCTGGACATACAATGAGCAGTTCTTC
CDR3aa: CASTGTIWTYNEQFF

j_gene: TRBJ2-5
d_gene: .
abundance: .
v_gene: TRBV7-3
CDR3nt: TGTGCCAGCATCATTTCGACGACTGGGACCCAGTACTTC
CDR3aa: CASIISTTGTQYF

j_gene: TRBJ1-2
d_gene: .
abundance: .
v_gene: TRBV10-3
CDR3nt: TGTGCCATCAGTGTTGGAGTAATTGATGGCTACACCTTC
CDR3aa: CAISVGVIDGYTF

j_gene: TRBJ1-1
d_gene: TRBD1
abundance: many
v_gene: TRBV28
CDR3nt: TGTGCCAGCAGTCAACCGGGACAGATTAACACTGAAGCTTTCTTT
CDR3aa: CASSQPGQINTEAFF

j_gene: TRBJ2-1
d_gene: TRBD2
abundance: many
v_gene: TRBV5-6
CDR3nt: TGTGCCAGCGCCCTCGGGGGGGGCAGCTCCTACAATGAGCAGTTCTTC
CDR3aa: CASALGGGSSYNEQFF